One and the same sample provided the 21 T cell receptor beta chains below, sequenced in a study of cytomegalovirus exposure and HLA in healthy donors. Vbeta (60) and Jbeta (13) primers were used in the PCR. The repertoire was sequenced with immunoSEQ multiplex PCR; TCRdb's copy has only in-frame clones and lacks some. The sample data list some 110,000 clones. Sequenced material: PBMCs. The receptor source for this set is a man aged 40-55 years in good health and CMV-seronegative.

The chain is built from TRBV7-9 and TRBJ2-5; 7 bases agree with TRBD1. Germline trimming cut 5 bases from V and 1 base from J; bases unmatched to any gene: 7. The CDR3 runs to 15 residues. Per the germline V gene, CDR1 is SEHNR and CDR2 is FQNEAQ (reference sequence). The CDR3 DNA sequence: TGTGCCAGCAGCGCCTCGACAGGGATCCAAGAGACCCAGTACTTC. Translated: CASSASTGIQETQYF.

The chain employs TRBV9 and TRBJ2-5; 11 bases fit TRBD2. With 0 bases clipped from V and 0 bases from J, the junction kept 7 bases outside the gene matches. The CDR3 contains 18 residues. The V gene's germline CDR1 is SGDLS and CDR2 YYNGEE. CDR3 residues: CASSVGVSGRAHQETQYF. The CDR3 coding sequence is TGTGCCAGCAGCGTAGGTGTTAGCGGGAGGGCCCACCAAGAGACCCAGTACTTC.

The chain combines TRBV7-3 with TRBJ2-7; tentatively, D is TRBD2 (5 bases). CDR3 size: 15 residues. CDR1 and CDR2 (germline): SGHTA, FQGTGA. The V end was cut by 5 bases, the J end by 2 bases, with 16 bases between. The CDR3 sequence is CASSPSAAAAYEQYF. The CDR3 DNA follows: TGTGCCAGCAGCCCATCGGCAGCGGCTGCCTACGAGCAGTACTTC.

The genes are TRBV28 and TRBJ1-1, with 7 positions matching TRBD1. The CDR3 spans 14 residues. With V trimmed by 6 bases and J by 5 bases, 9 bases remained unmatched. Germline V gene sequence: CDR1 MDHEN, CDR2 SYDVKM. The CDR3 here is CASRVSGGRTEAFF. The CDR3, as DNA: TGTGCCAGCAGGGTATCAGGGGGAAGAACTGAAGCTTTCTTT.

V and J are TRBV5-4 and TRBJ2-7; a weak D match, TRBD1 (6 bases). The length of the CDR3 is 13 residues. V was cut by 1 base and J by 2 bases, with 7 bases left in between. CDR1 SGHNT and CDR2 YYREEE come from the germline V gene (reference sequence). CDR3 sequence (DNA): TGTGCCAGCAGCTTGACAGGGACCTACGAGCAGTACTTC. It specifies CASSLTGTYEQYF. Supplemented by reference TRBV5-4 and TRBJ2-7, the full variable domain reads ETGVTQSPTHLIKTRGQQVTLRCSSQSGHNTVSWYQQALGQGPQFIFQYYREEENGRGNFPPRFSGLQFPNYSSELNVNALELDDSALYLCASSLTGTYEQYFGPGTRLTVT.

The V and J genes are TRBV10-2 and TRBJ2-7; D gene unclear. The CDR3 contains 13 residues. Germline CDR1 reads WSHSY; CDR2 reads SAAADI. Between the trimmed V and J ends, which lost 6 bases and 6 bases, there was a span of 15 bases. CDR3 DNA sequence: TGCGCCAGCAGGATGTTAAGCTCTCCCGAGCAGTACTTC. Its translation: CASRMLSSPEQYF.

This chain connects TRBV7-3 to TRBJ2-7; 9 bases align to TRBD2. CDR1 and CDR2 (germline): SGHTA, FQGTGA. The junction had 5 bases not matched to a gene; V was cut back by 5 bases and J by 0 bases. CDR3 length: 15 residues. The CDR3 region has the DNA TGTGCCAGCAGCCCTAGCGGGGCGAGCTCCTACGAGCAGTACTTC. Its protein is CASSPSGASSYEQYF.

The CDR3 protein is CAWSDSGETQYF. Written as DNA, the CDR3 is TGTGCCTGGAGTGACTCGGGAGAGACCCAGTACTTC. The chain uses TRBV30 and TRBJ2-5; D call uncertain. The CDR3 is made up of 12 amino acids. Trimming removed 1 base at V and 4 bases at J, with 7 bases between. In germline, CDR1 is GTSNPN, CDR2 SVGIG (reference sequence).

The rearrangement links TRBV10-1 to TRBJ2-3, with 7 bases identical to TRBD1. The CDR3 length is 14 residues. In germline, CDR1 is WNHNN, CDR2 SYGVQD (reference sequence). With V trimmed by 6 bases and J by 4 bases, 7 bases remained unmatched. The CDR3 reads CASSRQGFSDTQYF. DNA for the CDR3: TGCGCCAGCAGCCGACAGGGTTTTTCAGATACGCAGTATTTT.

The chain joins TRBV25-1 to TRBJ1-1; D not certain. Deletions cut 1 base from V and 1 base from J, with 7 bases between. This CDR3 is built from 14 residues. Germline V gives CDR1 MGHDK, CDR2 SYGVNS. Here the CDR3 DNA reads TGTGCCAGCAGTGAATGGTCAGGGAACACTGAAGCTTTCTTT. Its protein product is CASSEWSGNTEAFF.

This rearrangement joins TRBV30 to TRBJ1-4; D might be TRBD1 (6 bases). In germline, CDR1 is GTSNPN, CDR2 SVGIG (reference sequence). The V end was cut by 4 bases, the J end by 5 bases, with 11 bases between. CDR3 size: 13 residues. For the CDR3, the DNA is TGTGCCTGGATGACAGGACGAAATGAAAAACTGTTTTTT. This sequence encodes CAWMTGRNEKLFF. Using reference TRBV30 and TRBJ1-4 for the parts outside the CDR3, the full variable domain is SQTIHQWPATLVQPVGSPLSLECTVEGTSNPNLYWYRQAAGRGLQLLFYSVGIGQISSEVPQNLSASRPQDRQFILSSKKLLLSDSGFYLCAWMTGRNEKLFFGSGTQLSVL.

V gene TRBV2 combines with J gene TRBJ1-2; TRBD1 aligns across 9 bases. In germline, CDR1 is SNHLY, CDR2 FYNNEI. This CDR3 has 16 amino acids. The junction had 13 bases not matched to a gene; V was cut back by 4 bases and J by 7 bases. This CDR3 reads CASSVQGTGRIGGYTF. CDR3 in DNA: TGTGCCAGCAGTGTACAAGGGACAGGGCGAATCGGTGGCTACACCTTC. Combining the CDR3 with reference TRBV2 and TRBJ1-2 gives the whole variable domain EPEVTQTPSHQVTQMGQEVILRCVPISNHLYFYWYRQILGQKVEFLVSFYNNEISEKSEIFDDQFSVERPDGSNFTLKIRSTKLEDSAMYFCASSVQGTGRIGGYTFGSGTRLTVV.

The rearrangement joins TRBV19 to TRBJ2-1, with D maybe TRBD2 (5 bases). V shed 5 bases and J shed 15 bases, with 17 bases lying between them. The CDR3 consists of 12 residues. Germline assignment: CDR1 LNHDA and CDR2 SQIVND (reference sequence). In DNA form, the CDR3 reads TGTGCCAGTAGTCCAGAGGGCCGGAATCCGTTCTTC. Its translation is CASSPEGRNPFF.

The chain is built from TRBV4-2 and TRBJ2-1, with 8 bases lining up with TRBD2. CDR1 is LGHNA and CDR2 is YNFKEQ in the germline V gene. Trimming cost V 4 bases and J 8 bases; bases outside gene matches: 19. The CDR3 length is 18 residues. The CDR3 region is CASSPLPTSREGLHEQFF. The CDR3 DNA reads TGTGCCAGCAGCCCTCTACCCACGTCTCGGGAGGGCCTTCATGAGCAGTTCTTC.

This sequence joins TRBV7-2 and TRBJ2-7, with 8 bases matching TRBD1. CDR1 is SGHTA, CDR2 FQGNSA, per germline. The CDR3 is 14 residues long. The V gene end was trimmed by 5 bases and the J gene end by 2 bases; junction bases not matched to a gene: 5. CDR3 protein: CASSETGGTYEQYF. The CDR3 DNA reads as TGTGCCAGCAGCGAAACAGGGGGGACCTACGAGCAGTACTTC.

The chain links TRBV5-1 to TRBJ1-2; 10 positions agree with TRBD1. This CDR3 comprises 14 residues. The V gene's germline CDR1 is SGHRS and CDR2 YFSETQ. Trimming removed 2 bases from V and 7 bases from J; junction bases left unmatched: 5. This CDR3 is CASSFDRGQSGYTF. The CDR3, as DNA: TGCGCCAGCAGCTTCGACAGGGGGCAGAGTGGCTACACCTTC.

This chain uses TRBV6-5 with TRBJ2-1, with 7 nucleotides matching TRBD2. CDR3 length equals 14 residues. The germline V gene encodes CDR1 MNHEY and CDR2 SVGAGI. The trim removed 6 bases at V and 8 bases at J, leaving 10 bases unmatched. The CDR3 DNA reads TGTGCCAGCAGCGGACCGGGACTACTCGATGAGCAGTTCTTC. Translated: CASSGPGLLDEQFF.

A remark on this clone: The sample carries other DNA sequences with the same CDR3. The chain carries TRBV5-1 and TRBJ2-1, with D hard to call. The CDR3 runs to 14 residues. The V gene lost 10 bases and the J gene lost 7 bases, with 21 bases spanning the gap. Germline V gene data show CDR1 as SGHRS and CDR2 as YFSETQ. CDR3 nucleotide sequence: TGCGCCTCACGCCGCCCGTCGGTTGTGAATGAGCAGTTCTTC. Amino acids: CASRRPSVVNEQFF. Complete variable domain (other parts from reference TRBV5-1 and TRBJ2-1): KAGVTQTPRYLIKTRGQQVTLSCSPISGHRSVSWYQQTPGQGLQFLFEYFSETQRNKGNFPGRFSGRQFSNSRSEMNVSTLELGDSALYLCASRRPSVVNEQFFGPGTRLTVL.

The CDR3 DNA reads TGTGCCAGCAGTGAAGCCCGGACAGGCTATACAACAAACATTCAGTACTTC. This codes for CASSEARTGYTTNIQYF. The chain is built from TRBV25-1 and TRBJ2-4; 7 bases are shared with TRBD1. The CDR3 runs to 17 residues. Germline CDR1 is MGHDK and CDR2 is SYGVNS. Trimming took 2 bases from V and 6 from J; bases not matched to a gene: 13.

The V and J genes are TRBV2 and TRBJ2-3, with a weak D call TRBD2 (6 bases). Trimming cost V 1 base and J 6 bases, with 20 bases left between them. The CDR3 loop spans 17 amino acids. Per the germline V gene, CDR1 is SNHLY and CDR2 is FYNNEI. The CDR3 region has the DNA TGTGCCAGCAGTGAAGAAGAGGCTAGCGCTTTAACGGATACGCAGTATTTT. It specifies CASSEEEASALTDTQYF.

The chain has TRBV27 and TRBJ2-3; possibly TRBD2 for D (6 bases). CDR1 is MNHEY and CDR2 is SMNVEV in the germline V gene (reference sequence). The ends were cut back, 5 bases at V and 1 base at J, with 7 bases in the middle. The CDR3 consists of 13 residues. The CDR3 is CASSASGTDTQYF. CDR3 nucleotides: TGTGCCAGCAGTGCTAGCGGCACAGATACGCAGTATTTT.